The 8 T cell receptor beta chains presented below share a single source sample, sequenced in a study of blood T cell repertoires in COVID-19. Some clones are missing from TCRdb's copy, which holds only in-frame ones; the method was immunoSEQ multiplex PCR. The table records about 47,000 clones, about 90% of them present only once. The sample comprised peripheral blood. Source of these receptors: a man of 80 years or more with active or convalescent COVID-19.

CDR3 bases: TGTGCCAGTAGTAGAGTAGCGGGGGACACAGATACGCAGTATTTT. Protein: CASSRVAGDTDTQYF. The chain combines TRBV19 with TRBJ2-3; 9 bases map to TRBD2. Germline CDR1 LNHDA, CDR2 SQIVND (reference sequence). The V and J ends lost 4 bases and 2 bases, in that order; junction bases with no gene match: 4. The CDR3 contains 15 residues.

The rearrangement joins TRBV5-1 to TRBJ1-4; D not certain. CDR3 length: 16 amino acids. V was clipped by 3 bases and J by 0 bases, with 12 bases between them. The germline V gene has CDR1 SGHRS and CDR2 YFSETQ. The CDR3 bases are TGCGCCAGCAGCTCAACAGAAGTTGCAACTAATGAAAAACTGTTTTTT. It is translated as CASSSTEVATNEKLFF.

The V and J genes are TRBV12-3 or TRBV12-4 and TRBJ1-4; a weak D match, TRBD1 (5 bases). The CDR3 is made up of 13 amino acids. The ends were cut back, 5 bases at V and 5 bases at J, with 9 bases in the middle. The DNA for the CDR3 is TGTGCCAGCAGTCGGGACTTAAATGAAAAACTGTTTTTT. Its protein is CASSRDLNEKLFF.

The chain joins TRBV6-6 to TRBJ2-7; D is perhaps TRBD1 (5 bases). Trimming stripped 7 bases from V and 3 bases from J, with 16 bases between. The CDR3 has 14 amino acids. Germline CDR1 MNHNY, CDR2 SVGAGI (reference sequence). The CDR3 loop reads CASTPQGSYYEQYF. As DNA, the CDR3 is TGTGCCAGCACCCCTCAGGGCTCTTACTACGAGCAGTACTTC.

V and J are TRBV10-3 and TRBJ2-7; D is possibly TRBD2 (5 bases). This CDR3 is built from 12 residues. V was pared by 7 bases and J by 0 bases, with 7 bases between. Germline V gives CDR1 ENHRY, CDR2 SYGVKD. DNA of the CDR3: TGTGCCATCAAAGGGAGCTCCTACGAGCAGTACTTC. Translation gives CAIKGSSYEQYF.

This chain links TRBV6-2 or TRBV6-3 with TRBJ2-7; 7 positions agree with TRBD2. The CDR3 totals 14 residues. The J segment lost 3 bases and the V segment lost 4 bases, leaving 6 bases of the junction unmatched. Germline CDR1 is MNHEY and CDR2 is SVGEGT. In nucleotides, the CDR3 is TGTGCCAGCAGTTCCGGGCTAGCGGTCTACGAGCAGTACTTC. This translates into CASSSGLAVYEQYF.

This clone was counted once. The chain couples TRBV4-2 to TRBJ1-1, with a weak D call TRBD1 (6 bases). Trimming stripped 1 base from V and 1 base from J, with 10 bases between. Germline V gene sequence: CDR1 LGHNA, CDR2 YNFKEQ. This CDR3 has 15 amino acids. The CDR3 reads CASSQATTGNTEAFF. DNA of the CDR3: TGTGCCAGCAGCCAAGCGACGACAGGGAACACTGAAGCTTTCTTT.

The chain recombines TRBV6-2 or TRBV6-3 with TRBJ1-6; TRBD1 aligns across 7 bases. Germline V lookup: CDR1 MNHEY, CDR2 SVGEGT. Trimming took 5 bases from V and 8 from J; bases not matched to a gene: 6. This CDR3 has 14 residues. The CDR3 protein is CASSKDRRDSPLHF. DNA of the CDR3: TGTGCCAGCAGTAAGGACAGGCGGGATTCACCCCTCCACTTT.